This paragraph covers one T cell receptor (beta chain) sequence. Its specificity is not known. The data derive from a study of cytomegalovirus exposure and HLA in healthy donors. Vbeta (60) and Jbeta (13) primers were used in the PCR. Produced via immunoSEQ multiplex PCR; TCRdb's table is partial and in-frame only. The table has under 200,000 clones, roughly 76% seen once; the top ten hold 6.3%. General study points: The classifier, whose performance was assessed in both the original and validation cohorts, reportedly diagnosed cytomegalovirus status with high specificity and sensitivity. Fewer N-insertions than the roughly 600-donor mean were reportedly shown by an Asian-associated ancestry cluster in a later analysis. Association with HLA alleles at 0.05 false discovery rate was found for approximately 18,000 TCR beta sequences in a later analysis.

There are 14 residues in the CDR3. Looked up from germline, CDR1 is SGHTA and CDR2 is FQGNSA. V was shortened by 5 bases and J by 2 bases, with 13 bases between the two germline ends. The chain links TRBV7-2 to TRBJ2-7; weak D call: TRBD1 (5 bases). The sample comprised PBMCs. The source of this sequence is a man in his forties or fifties in good health and CMV-seropositive. CDR3 coding DNA: TGTGCCAGCAGCCCCGTGGGGCTTCCCTACGAGCAGTACTTC. It encodes CASSPVGLPYEQYF.